This T cell receptor (beta chain) is from a study of cytomegalovirus exposure and HLA in healthy donors. The J segment lost 3 bases and the V segment lost 1 base, leaving 8 bases of the junction unmatched. The germline V gene has CDR1 KGHSH and CDR2 LQKENI. The CDR3 is 16 amino acids. Concerning this clone: Other DNA sequences within the sample encode an identical CDR3.

Primers for the PCR totalled 60 Vbeta and 13 Jbeta. The repertoire was sequenced with immunoSEQ multiplex PCR; TCRdb's copy has only in-frame clones and lacks some. The table includes approximately 210,000 clones, 77% detected once. Likely unrecorded immune exposures existed in these nominally healthy donors. The receptor was isolated from a woman under 40 in good health and CMV-seropositive. The sequencing input was PBMCs. The chain employs TRBV18 and TRBJ1-1, with 7 bases identical to TRBD1. The CDR3 region has the DNA TGTGCCAGCTCACCACGACAGGGCGGATTGGACACTGAAGCTTTCTTT. Protein product: CASSPRQGGLDTEAFF.